This is a list of T cell receptor beta chains from one sample in a study of blood T cell repertoires in COVID-19. Sequencing used immunoSEQ multiplex PCR; TCRdb keeps in-frame clones, though not all of them. The sample shows some 140,000 clones, roughly 83% of them seen only once. Source material: PBMCs or T cells enriched from blood (not recorded which). Receptors originate from a man aged 35-49 years with acute COVID-19. The CDR3 runs from the conserved cysteine through the conserved F or W. The D gene is left open where the match is weak. Only some rows state a clone size, as once, few, many or a class for expanded clones.

d_call,clone_size,j_call,v_call,cdr3_aa,cdr3_nt
-,-,TRBJ2-7,TRBV27,CASSLSVVSYEQYF,TGTGCCAGCAGTTTATCTGTAGTGAGTTACGAGCAGTACTTC
-,-,TRBJ1-2,TRBV27,CASSPRRVNGYTF,TGTGCCAGCAGTCCCCGCAGGGTAAATGGCTACACCTTC
TRBD2,-,TRBJ2-3,TRBV28,CASRKAGDTDTQYF,TGTGCCAGCAGAAAAGCGGGAGACACAGATACGCAGTATTTT
-,-,TRBJ2-5,TRBV5-1,CASSRASAGLETQYF,TGCGCCAGCAGCCGAGCAAGTGCGGGGCTAGAGACCCAGTACTTC
-,-,TRBJ2-5,TRBV29-1,CSAELPQETQYF,TGCAGCGCTGAGCTACCTCAAGAGACCCAGTACTTC
-,-,TRBJ1-5,TRBV21-1,CASSFRRGSDNQPQHF,TGTGCCAGCAGCTTTCGGAGGGGAAGTGACAATCAGCCCCAGCATTTT
TRBD1,once,TRBJ1-2,TRBV3-1/TRBV3-2,CASSRDRGRGYGYTF,TGTGCCAGCAGCCGTGACAGGGGGAGGGGGTATGGCTACACCTTC
-,-,TRBJ1-1,TRBV3-1/TRBV3-2,CASSYLRGEITEAFF,TGTGCCAGCAGTTACCTCAGGGGCGAAATCACTGAAGCTTTCTTT
-,-,TRBJ1-6,TRBV4-1,CASSQVGGGSPLHF,TGCGCCAGCAGCCAAGTGGGGGGTGGTTCACCCCTCCACTTT
-,-,TRBJ1-2,TRBV5-1,CASSLQAARNYGYTF,TGCGCCAGCAGCTTGCAGGCAGCCAGAAACTATGGCTACACCTTC
-,once,TRBJ1-2,TRBV19,CASSPLSNSDVSYTF,TGTGCCAGTAGTCCCCTTTCCAACTCCGATGTGAGCTACACCTTC
-,few,TRBJ2-7,TRBV4-1,CASSQDGQRYEQYF,TGCGCCAGCAGCCAAGACGGACAGAGGTACGAGCAGTACTTC
-,-,TRBJ2-1,TRBV7-9,CASSPRTGSGYNEQFF,TGTGCCAGCAGCCCCAGGACGGGTAGCGGCTACAATGAGCAGTTCTTC
TRBD1,-,TRBJ1-1,TRBV7-2,CASSSRQGGPSGEAFF,TGTGCCAGCAGCTCCCGACAGGGGGGCCCCTCCGGTGAAGCTTTCTTT